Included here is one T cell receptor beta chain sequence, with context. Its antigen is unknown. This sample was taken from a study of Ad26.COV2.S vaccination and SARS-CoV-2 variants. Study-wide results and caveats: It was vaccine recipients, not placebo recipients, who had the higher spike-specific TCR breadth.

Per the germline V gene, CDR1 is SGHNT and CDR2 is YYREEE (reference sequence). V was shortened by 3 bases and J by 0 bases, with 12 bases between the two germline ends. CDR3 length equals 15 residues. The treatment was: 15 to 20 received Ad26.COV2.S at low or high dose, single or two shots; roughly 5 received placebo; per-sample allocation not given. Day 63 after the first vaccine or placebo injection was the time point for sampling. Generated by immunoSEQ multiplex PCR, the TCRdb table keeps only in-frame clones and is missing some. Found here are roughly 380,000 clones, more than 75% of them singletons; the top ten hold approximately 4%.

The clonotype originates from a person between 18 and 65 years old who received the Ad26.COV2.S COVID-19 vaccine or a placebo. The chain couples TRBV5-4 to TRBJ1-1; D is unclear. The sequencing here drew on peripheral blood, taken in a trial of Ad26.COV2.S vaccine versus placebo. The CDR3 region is CASSSDLTVNTEAFF. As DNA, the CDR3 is TGTGCCAGCAGCTCAGATCTCACAGTGAACACTGAAGCTTTCTTT.